The sequence of this TCR beta chain was determined in a study of shared clonotypes between healthy human individuals (dated by TCRdb to about 2020). In the study overall: The cohort comprised a couple of women and three men aged 18 to 49 years. For each donor, three plates each were used for CD4 naive and CD4 memory, two plates were used for CD8 naive, and one plate was used for CD8 memory. To estimate repertoire size and how much clonotype sharing occurs between individuals, the study deeply sequenced the blood TCR repertoires of five healthy adults. Libraries were prepared and TCR repertoires were sequenced by different laboratories using diverse techniques, in order to increase sequencing depth and limit assay-specific biases. Each donor's leukapheresis produced roughly between roughly 0.85 and 9.5 billion PBMCs.

Broader findings and caveats from the paper: Clonotypes shared by all four sorted-subset donors showed higher generation probabilities than non-shared clonotypes. Pairwise subsampling indicated that sequencing depth was expected to affect the degree of clonotype sharing among donors. Because the study included a small number of donors, the genetic and exposure-history diversity represented was limited. Estimated clonotype richness was generally larger for naive than for memory subsets. Sampling was limited to blood, and TCR repertoires in tissue likely differ from TCR repertoires in blood. Sharing across a few donors was observed for about 5% of naive CD4, under 4% of naive CD8, around 2.5% of memory CD4, and around 0.42% of memory CD8 clonotypes. Rarefaction of sorted-subset datasets indicated incomplete sequencing despite the large sequencing depth.

The donors were healthy, HIV-negative adults with no recently reported acute infections or vaccinations. Every donor was a Caucasian adult living in Nashville, Tennessee, USA. CD4+ T cells were enriched by magnetic negative selection; naive cells were then positively selected on CD45RA, and the negative fraction formed the memory subset. Blood was obtained by leukapheresis, after which PBMCs were separated by Ficoll-Histopaque density gradient centrifugation and cryopreserved in liquid nitrogen vapor phase. Analytical flow cytometry was used to check the purity and quantity of every magnetically sorted T cell population. Genomic DNA was isolated from each sorted fraction and quantified by UV absorbance on a Nanodrop 2000c. The CDR1 and CDR2 encoded by the germline V gene are SGHTA and FQGTGA. The CDR3 contains 14 residues, cysteine and phenylalanine counted. The entry retains the CDR3 DNA only, 42 bases that are in frame from base 1. V trim: 6 bases; J trim: 8 bases; unmatched bases: 8.

Using the deep immunoSEQ assay, TCR CDR3 regions were amplified from genomic DNA by multiplex PCR. Extracted genomic DNA from each cell subset was distributed evenly across all wells of several immunoSEQ 96-well plates, and each plate was treated as a replicate. For sorted subsets, approximately 210 ng of genomic DNA, equivalent to roughly 30,000 T cell genomes, went into each replicate PCR. Purified libraries were measured with a Qubit 3.0 fluorometer, size-checked on a Bioanalyzer 2100, and measured again with the KAPA Library Quantification kit. Every immunoSEQ 96-well plate was sequenced on a dedicated single-read 150-cycle Illumina NextSeq 550 flow cell. The authors' pipeline ran thus. Because the immunoSEQ output held only junctional sequences and lacked quality scores, the filtering could not match the filtering applied to full-length reads. To assign V/J genes and CDR3, sequences were annotated against IMGT germline references using PyIR, a Python wrapper for IgBLAST v1.9. Reads with weak V/J assignments (E-value above 1e-6), missing CDR3, stop codons, out-of-frame junctions, or ambiguous translated residues were removed. V3J clonotypes were defined by identical inferred V gene, J gene, and CDR3 amino acid sequence. Percentage overlap between repertoires was calculated by dividing the number of shared unique clonotypes by the size of the smaller repertoire. RTK rarefaction, the Chao1 estimator, and Recon v2.1 estimates of unobserved clonotypes were used to assess repertoire richness. Generation probabilities for all TCRbeta clonotypes obtained by the gDNA method from a handful of donors were computed using OLGA. In TCRdb, the immuneACCESS table is reduced to in-frame sequences with V and J assigned. These tables do not hold every clone; where another copy was compared, an unresolved V gene accounts for under half, and the others remain unexplained. That table furnishes V, J and clone size, whereas the DNA furnished D and trimming. The table for this sample lists 2 million to 2.5 million clones; around 93% of them were counted only once. The top ten constitute about 0.36% of the sample.

Points on this clone: Its antigen target is currently unknown. One base away there is no much larger clone; base qualities are not given.

This TCR derives from a man between 18 and 35 years old in good health. Some clones in this sample may be carry-over from other donors' samples. Sequenced input: naive CD4+ T cells from PBMCs. Sample cell subset or site, as interpreted from the label and publication: CD45RA+ positively selected. The V and J genes are TRBV7-3 and TRBJ2-1, with TRBD2 identical over 9 junction bases. The DNA sequence follows: TGTGCCAGCAGGTTTGGGACTAGCAGCCATGAGCAGTTCTTC. It codes for CASRFGTSSHEQFF.